The present T cell receptor beta chain was sequenced within a study of cytomegalovirus exposure and HLA in healthy donors. Trimming removed 6 bases from V and 1 base from J, with 5 bases in between. Germline loops: CDR1 MNHEY, CDR2 SMNVEV (reference sequence). This CDR3 has 12 residues. The study's findings and limits: High specificity and sensitivity for cytomegalovirus status were reported for the classifier.

About this clone itself: Its antigen is unknown.

The PCR contained 60 Vbeta and 13 Jbeta primers. Assay: immunoSEQ multiplex PCR; the TCRdb copy retains only in-frame clones and omits some. The sample yields under 300,000 clones, 84% seen once. The source material was PBMCs. This receptor was obtained from a woman aged 40 to 50 in good health and CMV-seropositive. V usage is TRBV27 and J usage is TRBJ2-3; no clear D gene. CDR3: CASSPGTDTQYF. For the CDR3, the DNA is TGTGCCAGCAGCCCTGGCACAGATACGCAGTATTTT.